This T cell receptor beta chain originates from a study of blood T cell repertoires in COVID-19. TCRdb's table, derived via immunoSEQ multiplex PCR, lists solely in-frame clones and lacks some. Of 150,000 to 200,000 clones in the sample, around 87% were seen once. The sequencing input was peripheral blood. The receptor was derived from a woman between 65 and 79 years old with COVID-19, enrolled during active disease.

DNA for the CDR3: TGTGCCAGCAGCTCCCGCACAGGGGGAAACTACAATGAGCAGTTCTTC. This sequence encodes CASSSRTGGNYNEQFF. The chain combines TRBV7-2 with TRBJ2-1; 8 bases match TRBD1. V shed 4 bases and J 3 bases; nucleotides not matched to a gene: 8. This CDR3 has 16 residues. CDR1 is SGHTA, CDR2 FQGNSA, per germline.